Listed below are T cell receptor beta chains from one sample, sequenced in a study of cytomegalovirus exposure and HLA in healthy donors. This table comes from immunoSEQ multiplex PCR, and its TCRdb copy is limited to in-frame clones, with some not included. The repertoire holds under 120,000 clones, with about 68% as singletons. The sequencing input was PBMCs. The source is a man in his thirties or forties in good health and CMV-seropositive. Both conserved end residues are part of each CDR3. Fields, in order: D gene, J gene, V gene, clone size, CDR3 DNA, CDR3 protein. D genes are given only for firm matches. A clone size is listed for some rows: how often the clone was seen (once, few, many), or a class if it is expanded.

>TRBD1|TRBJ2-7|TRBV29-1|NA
TGCAGCGTTGAAGGCCAGGGGGCCTACGAGCAGTACTTC
CSVEGQGAYEQYF
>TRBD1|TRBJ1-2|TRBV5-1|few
TGCGCCAGCAGCTTGGACAGGGGGAACTATGGCTACACCTTC
CASSLDRGNYGYTF
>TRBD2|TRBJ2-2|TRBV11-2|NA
TGTGCCAGCAGCCTACAACTAGCGGGGGGATCAGGGGAGCTGTTTTTT
CASSLQLAGGSGELFF
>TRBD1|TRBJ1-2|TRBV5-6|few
TGTGCCAGCAGCTTGGCCGTAAGACAGGGAAATGGCTACACCTTC
CASSLAVRQGNGYTF
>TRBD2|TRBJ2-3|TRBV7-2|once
TGTGCCAGCAGCTTTGCGCTAGCGGGGTCCGTAGATACGCAGTATTTT
CASSFALAGSVDTQYF
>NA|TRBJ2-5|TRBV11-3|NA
TGTGCCAGCAGCAAGGACAGAGAAGAGACCCAGTACTTC
CASSKDREETQYF
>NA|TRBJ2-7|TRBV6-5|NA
TGTGCCAGCAGTTACTCTAAGGGGGGGCACGAGCAGTACTTC
CASSYSKGGHEQYF
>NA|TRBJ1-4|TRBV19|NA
TGTGCCAGTAGTATCGGGACATCAACTAATGAAAAACTGTTTTTT
CASSIGTSTNEKLFF
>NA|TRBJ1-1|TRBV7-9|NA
TGTGCCAGCAGCTTAGGGGACATGAACACTGAAGCTTTCTTT
CASSLGDMNTEAFF
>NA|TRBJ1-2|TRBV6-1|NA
TGTGCCAGCGGTCTCTCTGGTCTAGACTATGGCTACACCTTC
CASGLSGLDYGYTF
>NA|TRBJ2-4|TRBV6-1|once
TGTGCCAGCAGTGAATATGGGGGGAACATTCAGTACTTC
CASSEYGGNIQYF
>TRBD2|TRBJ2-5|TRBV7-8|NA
TGTGCCAGCAGCTGGGTAGCGGGGGGGCATGAGACCCAGTACTTC
CASSWVAGGHETQYF
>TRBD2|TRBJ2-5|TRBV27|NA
TGTGCCAGCAGTCATAACTTCCGTCGTAGCGGGGGGTTAGAGACCCAGTACTTC
CASSHNFRRSGGLETQYF
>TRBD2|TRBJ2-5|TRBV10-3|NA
TGTGCCATCAGTGAGACTAGCGGGGGGGCAGAGACCCAGTACTTC
CAISETSGGAETQYF
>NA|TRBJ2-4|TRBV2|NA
TGTGCCAGCAGTGAAGGCGGGGCACTAGCCAAAAACATTCAGTACTTC
CASSEGGALAKNIQYF
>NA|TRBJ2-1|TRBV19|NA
TGTGCCAGTAGCCCCTCCGCAGGGTCCTACAATGAGCAGTTCTTC
CASSPSAGSYNEQFF
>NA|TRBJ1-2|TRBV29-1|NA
TGCAGCGTTACTCAGGGGCTTACCTATGGCTACACCTTC
CSVTQGLTYGYTF
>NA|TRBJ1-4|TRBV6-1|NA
TGTGCCAGCAGTGAATGGTCAGGGGCGCCTAATGAAAAACTGTTTTTT
CASSEWSGAPNEKLFF
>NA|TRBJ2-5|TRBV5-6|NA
TGTGCCAGCACCGGACAGATACAAGAGACCCAGTACTTC
CASTGQIQETQYF
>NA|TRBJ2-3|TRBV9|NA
TGTGCCAGCAGCGTGGAACAGGGCGTTCTGGATACGCAGTATTTT
CASSVEQGVLDTQYF
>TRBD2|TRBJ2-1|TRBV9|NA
TGTGCCAGCAGCCCCCTACTAGCGGGGTACAATGAGCAGTTCTTC
CASSPLLAGYNEQFF
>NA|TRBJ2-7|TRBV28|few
TGTGCCAGCAGCTATGCCTACGAGCAGTACTTC
CASSYAYEQYF
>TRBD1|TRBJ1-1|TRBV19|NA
TGTGCCACCCGGACAGGGTGGACTGAAGCTTTCTTT
CATRTGWTEAFF
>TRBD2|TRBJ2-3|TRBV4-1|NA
TGCGCCAGCAGCCAAGCCCAAGTTTTAACTAGCGGGGGAGCTGAAGCGCAGTATTTT
CASSQAQVLTSGGAEAQYF
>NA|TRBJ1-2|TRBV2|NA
TGTGCCAGCAAAACAAGTTCCCTTTTGAATGGCTACACCTTC
CASKTSSLLNGYTF
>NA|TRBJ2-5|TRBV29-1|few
TGCAGCGTTGAGAGCCGGGACACCCACTGGGAGACCCAGTACTTC
CSVESRDTHWETQYF
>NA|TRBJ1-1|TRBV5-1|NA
TGCGCCAGCAGCTTGGAAGGGGGATCTGAAGCTTTCTTT
CASSLEGGSEAFF
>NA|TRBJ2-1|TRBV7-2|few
TGTGCCAGCAGCCAATCCCTAGCCTTCGACAATGAGCAGTTCTTC
CASSQSLAFDNEQFF
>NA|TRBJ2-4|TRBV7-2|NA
TGTGCCAGCAGCGGCAGGGGATCTTCGGCCAAAAACATTCAGTACTTC
CASSGRGSSAKNIQYF
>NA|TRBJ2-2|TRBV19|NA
TGTGCCAGTAGTATTTTTGGGGGGATTGGGGACACCGGGGAGCTGTTTTTT
CASSIFGGIGDTGELFF
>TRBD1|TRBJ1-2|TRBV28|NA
TGTGCCAGCAGTATAAAGGGGGCGGTTGGCTACACCTTC
CASSIKGAVGYTF
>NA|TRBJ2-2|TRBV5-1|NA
TGCGCCAGCAGCCCTCAGGGTGGCGCCGGGGAGCTGTTTTTT
CASSPQGGAGELFF
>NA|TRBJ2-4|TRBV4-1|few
TGCGCCAGCAGCTTTCGGGGGAACTTAGCCAAAAACATTCAGTACTTC
CASSFRGNLAKNIQYF
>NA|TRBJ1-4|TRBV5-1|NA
TGCGCCAGCAGCCCCGGGGGTTCAACTAATGAAAAACTGTTTTTT
CASSPGGSTNEKLFF
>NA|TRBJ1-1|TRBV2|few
TGTGCCAGTTTATCAGGGGCGATGAACACTGAAGCTTTCTTT
CASLSGAMNTEAFF
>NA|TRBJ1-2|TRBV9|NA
TGTGCCAGCAGCGTAGGAACAGAAGAGGGCTATGGCTACACCTTC
CASSVGTEEGYGYTF
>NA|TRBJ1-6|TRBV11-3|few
TGTGCCAGCAGCTGGGGAGAGAATTCACCCCTCCACTTT
CASSWGENSPLHF
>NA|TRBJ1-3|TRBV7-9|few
TGTGCCAGCAGCCCAGGGGCCGGGCAATACTCTGGAAACACCATATATTTT
CASSPGAGQYSGNTIYF
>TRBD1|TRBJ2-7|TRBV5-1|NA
TGCGCCAGCAGCCAGGGACAGGGTTCGTACGAGCAGTACTTC
CASSQGQGSYEQYF
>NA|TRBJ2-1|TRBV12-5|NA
TGTGCTAGTGGTTTCCCTCTACAGCCCATGTATGAGCAGTTCTTC
CASGFPLQPMYEQFF
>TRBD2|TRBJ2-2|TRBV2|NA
TGTGCCAGCAGTGAAGACGGTCCTAGCGGGTCCGGGGAGCTGTTTTTT
CASSEDGPSGSGELFF